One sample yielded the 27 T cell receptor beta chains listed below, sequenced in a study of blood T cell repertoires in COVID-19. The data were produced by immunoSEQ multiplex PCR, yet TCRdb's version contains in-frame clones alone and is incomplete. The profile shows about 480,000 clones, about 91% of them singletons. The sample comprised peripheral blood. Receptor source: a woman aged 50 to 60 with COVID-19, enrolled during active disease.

Here the CDR3 reads CASSPPPAGAEAFF. In DNA, the CDR3 is TGTGCCAGCAGCCCACCCCCTGCGGGGGCCGAAGCTTTCTTT. The rearrangement joins TRBV4-2 to TRBJ1-1, with a tentative D call TRBD1 (6 bases). The germline V gene encodes CDR1 LGHNA and CDR2 YNFKEQ. The CDR3 contains 14 residues. V lost 4 bases and J lost 8, with 17 bases in between.

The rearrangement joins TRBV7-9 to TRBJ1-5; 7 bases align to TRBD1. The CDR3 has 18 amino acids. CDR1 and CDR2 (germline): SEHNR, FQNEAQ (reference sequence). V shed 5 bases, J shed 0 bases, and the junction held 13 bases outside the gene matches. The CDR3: CASSHPRGDLDSNQPQHF. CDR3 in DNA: TGTGCCAGCAGCCACCCCAGGGGGGACCTGGATAGCAATCAGCCCCAGCATTTT.

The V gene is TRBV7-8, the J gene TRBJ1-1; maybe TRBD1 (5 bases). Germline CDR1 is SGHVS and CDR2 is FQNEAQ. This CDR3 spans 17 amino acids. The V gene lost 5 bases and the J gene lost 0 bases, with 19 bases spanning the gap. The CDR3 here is CASSPRRAGMMNTEAFF. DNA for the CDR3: TGTGCCAGCAGCCCCCGCAGGGCAGGCATGATGAACACTGAAGCTTTCTTT.

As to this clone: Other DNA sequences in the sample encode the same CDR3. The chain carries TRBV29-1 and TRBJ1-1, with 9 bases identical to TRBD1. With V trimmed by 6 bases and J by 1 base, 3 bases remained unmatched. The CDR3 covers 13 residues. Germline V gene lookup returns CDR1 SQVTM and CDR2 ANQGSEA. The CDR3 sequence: CSVATGGNTEAFF. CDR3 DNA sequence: TGCAGCGTCGCGACAGGGGGGAACACTGAAGCTTTCTTT. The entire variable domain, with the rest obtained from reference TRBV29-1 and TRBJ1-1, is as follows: SAVISQKPSRDICQRGTSLTIQCQVDSQVTMMFWYRQQPGQSLTLIATANQGSEATYESGFVIDKFPISRPNLTFSTLTVSNMSPEDSSIYLCSVATGGNTEAFFGQGTRLTVV.

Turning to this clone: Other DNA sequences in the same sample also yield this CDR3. CDR3 nucleotide sequence: TGTGCCAGCTCACCGTTTAACCCTGCGGAGGGAGACGAGCAGTACTTC. Translation gives CASSPFNPAEGDEQYF. The chain couples TRBV18 to TRBJ2-7, with TRBD2 as a possible D gene (6 bases). The CDR3 is 16 amino acids. The germline gives CDR1 KGHSH, CDR2 LQKENI. V was trimmed by 3 bases and J by 5 bases, leaving 20 bases between them.

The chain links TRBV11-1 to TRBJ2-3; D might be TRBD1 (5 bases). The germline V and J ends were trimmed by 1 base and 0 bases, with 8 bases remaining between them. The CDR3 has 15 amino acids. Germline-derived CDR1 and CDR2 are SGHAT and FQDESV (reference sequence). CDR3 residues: CASSLVRASTDTQYF. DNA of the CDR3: TGTGCCAGCAGCTTAGTCAGGGCGAGCACAGATACGCAGTATTTT.

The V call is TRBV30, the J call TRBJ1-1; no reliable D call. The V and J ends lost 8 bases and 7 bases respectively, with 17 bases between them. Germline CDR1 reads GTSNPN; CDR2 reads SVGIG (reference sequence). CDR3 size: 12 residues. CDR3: CALQREFGEAFF. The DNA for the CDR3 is TGTGCCCTGCAGCGGGAATTCGGTGAAGCTTTCTTT.

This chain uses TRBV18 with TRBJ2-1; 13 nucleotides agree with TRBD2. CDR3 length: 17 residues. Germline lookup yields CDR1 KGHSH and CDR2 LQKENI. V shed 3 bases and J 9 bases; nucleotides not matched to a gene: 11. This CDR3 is CASSPRTSGGPHGEQFF. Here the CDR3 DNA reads TGTGCCAGCTCACCTCGGACTAGCGGGGGCCCACACGGTGAGCAGTTCTTC. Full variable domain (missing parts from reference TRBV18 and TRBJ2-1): NAGVMQNPRHLVRRRGQEARLRCSPMKGHSHVYWYRQLPEEGLKFMVYLQKENIIDESGMPKERFSAEFPKEGPSILRIQQVVRGDSAAYFCASSPRTSGGPHGEQFFGPGTRLTVL.

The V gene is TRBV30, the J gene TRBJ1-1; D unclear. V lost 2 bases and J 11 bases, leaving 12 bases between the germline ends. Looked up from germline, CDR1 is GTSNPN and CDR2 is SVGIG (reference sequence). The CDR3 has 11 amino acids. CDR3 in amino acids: CAWSWYRGAFF. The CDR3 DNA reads TGTGCCTGGAGTTGGTACCGAGGGGCTTTCTTT.

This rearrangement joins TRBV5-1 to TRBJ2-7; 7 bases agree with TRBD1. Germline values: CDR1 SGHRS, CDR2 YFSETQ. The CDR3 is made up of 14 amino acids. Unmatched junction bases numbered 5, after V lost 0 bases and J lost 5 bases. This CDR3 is CASSLAWGTDEQYF. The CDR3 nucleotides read TGCGCCAGCAGCTTGGCCTGGGGGACAGACGAGCAGTACTTC.

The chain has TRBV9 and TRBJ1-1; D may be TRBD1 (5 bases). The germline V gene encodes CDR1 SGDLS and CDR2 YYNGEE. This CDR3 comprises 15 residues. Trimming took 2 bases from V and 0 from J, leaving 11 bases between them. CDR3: CASSVLQDMNTEAFF. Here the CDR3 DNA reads TGTGCCAGCAGCGTCCTACAGGACATGAACACTGAAGCTTTCTTT.

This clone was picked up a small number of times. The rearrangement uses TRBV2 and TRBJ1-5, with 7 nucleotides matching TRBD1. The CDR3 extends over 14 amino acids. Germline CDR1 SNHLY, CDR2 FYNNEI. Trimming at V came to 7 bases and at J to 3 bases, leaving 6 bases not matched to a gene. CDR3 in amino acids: CASKGTDFNQPQHF. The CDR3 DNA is TGTGCCAGCAAGGGGACAGATTTCAATCAGCCCCAGCATTTT.

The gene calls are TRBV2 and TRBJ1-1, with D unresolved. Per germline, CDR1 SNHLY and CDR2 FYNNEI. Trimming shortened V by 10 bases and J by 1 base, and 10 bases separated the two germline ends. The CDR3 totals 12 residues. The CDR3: CATGRENTEAFF. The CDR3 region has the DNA TGTGCCACAGGACGGGAGAACACTGAAGCTTTCTTT. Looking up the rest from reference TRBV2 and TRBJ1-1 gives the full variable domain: EPEVTQTPSHQVTQMGQEVILRCVPISNHLYFYWYRQILGQKVEFLVSFYNNEISEKSEIFDDQFSVERPDGSNFTLKIRSTKLEDSAMYFCATGRENTEAFFGQGTRLTVV.

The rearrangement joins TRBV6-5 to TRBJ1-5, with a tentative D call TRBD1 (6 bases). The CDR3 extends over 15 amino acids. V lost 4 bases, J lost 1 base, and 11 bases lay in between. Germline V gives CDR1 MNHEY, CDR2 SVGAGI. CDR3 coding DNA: TGTGCCAGCAGTTCACAGGGTAGGAGCAATCAGCCCCAGCATTTT. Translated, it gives CASSSQGRSNQPQHF.

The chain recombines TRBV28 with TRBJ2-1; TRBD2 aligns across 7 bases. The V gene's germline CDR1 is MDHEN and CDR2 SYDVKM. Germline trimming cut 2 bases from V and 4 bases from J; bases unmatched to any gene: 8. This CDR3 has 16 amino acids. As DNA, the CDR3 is TGTGCCAGCAGTTTACCTAGCGGCCCCCTTTACAATGAGCAGTTCTTC. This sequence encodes CASSLPSGPLYNEQFF.

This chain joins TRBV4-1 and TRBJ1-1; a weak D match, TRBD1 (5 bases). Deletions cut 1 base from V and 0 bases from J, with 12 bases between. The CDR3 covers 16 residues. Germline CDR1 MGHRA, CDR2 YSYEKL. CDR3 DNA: TGCGCCAGCAGCCAAGCTCCTCAGGGCATGAACACTGAAGCTTTCTTT. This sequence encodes CASSQAPQGMNTEAFF.

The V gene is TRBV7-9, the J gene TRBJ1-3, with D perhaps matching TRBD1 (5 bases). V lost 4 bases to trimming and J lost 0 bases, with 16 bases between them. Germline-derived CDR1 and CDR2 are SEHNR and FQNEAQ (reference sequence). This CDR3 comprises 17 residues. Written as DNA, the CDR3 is TGTGCCAGCAGCTCCAACAGGCCCACCACCTCTGGAAACACCATATATTTT. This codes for CASSSNRPTTSGNTIYF. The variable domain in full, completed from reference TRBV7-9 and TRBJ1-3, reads DTGVSQNPRHKITKRGQNVTFRCDPISEHNRLYWYRQTLGQGPEFLTYFQNEAQLEKSRLLSDRFSAERPKGSFSTLEIQRTEQGDSAMYLCASSSNRPTTSGNTIYFGEGSWLTVV.

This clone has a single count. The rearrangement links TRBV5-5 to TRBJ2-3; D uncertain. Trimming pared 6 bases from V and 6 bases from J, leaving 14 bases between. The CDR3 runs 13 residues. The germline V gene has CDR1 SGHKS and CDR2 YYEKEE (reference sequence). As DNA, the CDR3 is TGTGCCAGCACCTTAGACTTGCGGGATACGCAGTATTTT. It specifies CASTLDLRDTQYF. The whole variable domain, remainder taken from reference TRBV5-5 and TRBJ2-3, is DAGVTQSPTHLIKTRGQQVTLRCSPISGHKSVSWYQQVLGQGPQFIFQYYEKEERGRGNFPDRFSARQFPNYSSELNVNALLLGDSALYLCASTLDLRDTQYFGPGTRLTVL.

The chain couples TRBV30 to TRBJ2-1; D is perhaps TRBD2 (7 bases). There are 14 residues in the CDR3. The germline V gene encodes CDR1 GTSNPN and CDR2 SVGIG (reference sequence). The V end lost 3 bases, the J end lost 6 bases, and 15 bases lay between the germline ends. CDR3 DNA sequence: TGTGCCTGGAGCAACTCGGGGGGCCGCAATGAGCAGTTCTTC. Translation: CAWSNSGGRNEQFF.

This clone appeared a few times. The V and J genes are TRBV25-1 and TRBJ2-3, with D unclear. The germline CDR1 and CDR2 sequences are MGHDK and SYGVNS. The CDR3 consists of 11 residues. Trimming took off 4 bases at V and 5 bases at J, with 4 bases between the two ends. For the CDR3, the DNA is TGTGCCAGCAGTGCAGGAGATACGCAGTATTTT. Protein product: CASSAGDTQYF.

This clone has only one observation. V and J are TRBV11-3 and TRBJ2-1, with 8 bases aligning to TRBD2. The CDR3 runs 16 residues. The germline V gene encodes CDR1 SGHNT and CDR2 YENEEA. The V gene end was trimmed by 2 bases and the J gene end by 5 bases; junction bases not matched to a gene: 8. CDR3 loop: CASSLWAGGANNEQFF. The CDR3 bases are TGTGCCAGCAGCTTATGGGCGGGGGGTGCTAACAATGAGCAGTTCTTC. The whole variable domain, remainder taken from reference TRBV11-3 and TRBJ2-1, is EAGVVQSPRYKIIEKKQPVAFWCNPISGHNTLYWYLQNLGQGPELLIRYENEEAVDDSQLPKDRFSAERLKGVDSTLKIQPAELGDSAVYLCASSLWAGGANNEQFFGPGTRLTVL.

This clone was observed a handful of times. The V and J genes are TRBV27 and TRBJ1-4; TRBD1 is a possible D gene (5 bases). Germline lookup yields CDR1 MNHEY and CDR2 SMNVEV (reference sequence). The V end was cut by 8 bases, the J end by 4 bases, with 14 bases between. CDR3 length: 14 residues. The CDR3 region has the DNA TGTGCCAGCCGAAATTGGGGGGATAATGAAAAACTGTTTTTT. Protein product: CASRNWGDNEKLFF.

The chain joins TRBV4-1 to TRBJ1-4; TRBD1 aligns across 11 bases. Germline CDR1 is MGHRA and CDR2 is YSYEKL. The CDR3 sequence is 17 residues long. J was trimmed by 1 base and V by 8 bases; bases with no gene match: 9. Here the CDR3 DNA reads TGCGCCAGCCGGGACAGGGGGTTATCCAGAACTAATGAAAAACTGTTTTTT. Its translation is CASRDRGLSRTNEKLFF.

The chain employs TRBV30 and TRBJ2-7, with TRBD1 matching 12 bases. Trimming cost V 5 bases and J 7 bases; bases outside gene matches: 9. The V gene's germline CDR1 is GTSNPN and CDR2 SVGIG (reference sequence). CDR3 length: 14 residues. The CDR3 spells CAWAPGQGAGEQYF. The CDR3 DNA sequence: TGTGCCTGGGCACCGGGACAGGGGGCTGGAGAGCAGTACTTC.

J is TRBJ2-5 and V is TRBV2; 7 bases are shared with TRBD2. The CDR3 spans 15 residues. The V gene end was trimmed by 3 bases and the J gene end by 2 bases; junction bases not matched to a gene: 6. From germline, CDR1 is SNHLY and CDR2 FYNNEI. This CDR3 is CASSDPQRGQETQYF. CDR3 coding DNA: TGTGCCAGCAGTGACCCCCAGCGGGGACAAGAGACCCAGTACTTC.

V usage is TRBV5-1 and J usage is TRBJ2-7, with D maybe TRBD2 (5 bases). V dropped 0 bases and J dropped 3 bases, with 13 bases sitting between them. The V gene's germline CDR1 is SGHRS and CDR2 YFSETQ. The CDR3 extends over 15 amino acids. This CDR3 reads CASSLASSNLYEQYF. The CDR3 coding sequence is TGCGCCAGCAGCTTGGCTAGCAGCAATCTCTACGAGCAGTACTTC.

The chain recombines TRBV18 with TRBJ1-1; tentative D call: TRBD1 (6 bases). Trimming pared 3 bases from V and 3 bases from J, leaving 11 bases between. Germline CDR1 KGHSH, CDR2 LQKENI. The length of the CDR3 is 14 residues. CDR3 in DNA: TGTGCCAGCTCACCGAGACAGGAGTACACTGAAGCTTTCTTT. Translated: CASSPRQEYTEAFF.